Below, 21 T cell receptor beta chains from the same sample are listed, as sequenced in a study of OX40 agonist ivuxolimab in advanced cancers. Clones were read by immunoSEQ multiplex PCR, and TCRdb kept only the in-frame ones, dropping some. The sample yields about 69,000 clones, 65% to 80% seen once. This sample comprised CD4+ or CD8+ T cells sorted from blood, obtained in a trial of the OX40 agonist ivuxolimab. The receptors derive from an adult with an advanced solid tumor such as melanoma, head and neck, liver or kidney cancer.

With respect to this clone: The junction shows a germline mismatch at one end, possibly a read error. V and J are TRBV20-1 and TRBJ1-4; the D gene is possibly TRBD1 (6 bases). The CDR3 spans 11 residues. CDR1 and CDR2 (germline): DFQATT, SNEGSKA (reference sequence). This chain's CDR3 is CSARDGQEGGF. CDR3 in DNA: TGCAGTGCTAGAGACGGGCAGGAAGGGGGTTTT.

This chain links TRBV5-5 with TRBJ1-2, with D possibly TRBD1 on 6 matching bases. The CDR3 totals 15 residues. Germline loops: CDR1 SGHKS, CDR2 YYEKEE (reference sequence). Deletions cut 4 bases from V and 4 bases from J, with 17 bases between. The CDR3 here is CASSEGAGAGYGYTF. The CDR3 DNA follows: TGTGCCAGCAGCGAAGGGGCAGGGGCCGGCTATGGCTACACCTTC.

The V and J genes are TRBV11-3 and TRBJ2-2, with D uncertain. The CDR3 has 15 amino acids. V was clipped by 2 bases and J by 2 bases, with 9 bases between them. The germline CDR1 and CDR2 sequences are SGHNT and YENEEA. The CDR3 nucleotides are TGTGCCAGCAGCTTATCCAGTTACAACACCGGGGAGCTGTTTTTT. Its protein is CASSLSSYNTGELFF.

This clone came up a few times. V and J are TRBV14 and TRBJ2-5; tentative D call: TRBD1 (6 bases). CDR1 is SGHDN, CDR2 FVKESK, per germline. The CDR3 has 17 amino acids. Trimming removed 1 base at V and 1 base at J, with 16 bases between. The CDR3 DNA follows: TGTGCCAGCAGCCAAGCTAGAGGGGGAGCCGGCCAAGAGACCCAGTACTTC. Protein product: CASSQARGGAGQETQYF.

V and J are TRBV7-8 and TRBJ1-2; 8 positions match TRBD1. The CDR3 runs to 15 residues. V shed 5 bases, J shed 0 bases, and the junction held 5 bases outside the gene matches. Germline V lookup: CDR1 SGHVS, CDR2 FQNEAQ. The CDR3 loop reads CASSRDRGANYGYTF. CDR3 sequence (DNA): TGTGCCAGCAGCCGAGACAGGGGAGCTAACTATGGCTACACCTTC.

V gene TRBV11-3 combines with J gene TRBJ2-1, with a tentative D call TRBD2 (6 bases). Per the germline V gene, CDR1 is SGHNT and CDR2 is YENEEA. CDR3 length: 13 residues. With 2 bases removed from V and 7 bases from J, the gap between germline ends came to 9 bases. As DNA, the CDR3 is TGTGCCAGCAGCTTACGTAGCGGTAATGAGCAGTTCTTC. Translating it yields CASSLRSGNEQFF.

The chain is built from TRBV7-9 and TRBJ2-7; D not resolved. The germline V gene encodes CDR1 SEHNR and CDR2 FQNEAQ (reference sequence). V lost 6 bases and J 5 bases, leaving 11 bases between the germline ends. The CDR3 runs 12 residues. CDR3 in DNA: TGTGCCAGCAGTAGGATCGCCGACGAGCAGTACTTC. Its translation is CASSRIADEQYF.

The chain combines TRBV28 with TRBJ1-3, with 9 positions matching TRBD1. J gave up 3 bases and V 5 bases, and 8 bases lay outside the gene matches. There are 16 residues in the CDR3. Germline loops: CDR1 MDHEN, CDR2 SYDVKM. The CDR3 is CASSPPGQGYGNTIYF. The CDR3 nucleotides read TGTGCCAGCAGTCCTCCGGGACAGGGATATGGAAACACCATATATTTT.

The chain has TRBV19 and TRBJ1-4; no clear D gene. This CDR3 region has 14 residues. Germline CDR1 reads LNHDA; CDR2 reads SQIVND (reference sequence). Trimming cost V 4 bases and J 8 bases, with 14 bases left between them. CDR3 DNA: TGTGCCAGTAGTACCGGCACAAACGGCGAAAAACTGTTTTTT. Amino acid sequence: CASSTGTNGEKLFF.

The V call is TRBV6-5, the J call TRBJ2-7; no clear D gene. The germline V gene encodes CDR1 MNHEY and CDR2 SVGAGI. This CDR3 spans 14 amino acids. V lost 2 bases to trimming and J lost 4 bases, with 12 bases between them. The CDR3 reads CASSYGPGPYEQYF. The CDR3, as DNA: TGTGCCAGCAGTTACGGGCCAGGCCCATACGAGCAGTACTTC.

CDR3 amino acids: CASSLEAGTTYEQYF. The CDR3 coding sequence is TGCGCCAGCAGCTTAGAAGCGGGAACGACCTACGAGCAGTACTTC. The chain has TRBV5-1 and TRBJ2-7; 7 bases are a match to TRBD2. Germline loops: CDR1 SGHRS, CDR2 YFSETQ. V lost 2 bases, J lost 2 bases, and 7 bases stayed unmatched. The CDR3 covers 15 residues.

The chain joins TRBV5-5 to TRBJ2-7; D remains unclear. Germline CDR1 SGHKS, CDR2 YYEKEE (reference sequence). The CDR3 has 11 residues. V lost 0 bases to trimming and J lost 13 bases, with 11 bases between them. The CDR3 DNA reads as TGTGCCAGCAGCTTGGCCTACGAGCTTTACTTC. This encodes CASSLAYELYF.

The chain joins TRBV14 to TRBJ2-1, with 8 bases matching TRBD1. The ends lost 4 bases at V and 1 base at J; junction bases unmatched: 9. Germline-derived CDR1 and CDR2 are SGHDN and FVKESK. The CDR3 spans 17 residues. The CDR3 region is CASSPGRDRMSYNEQFF. For the CDR3, the DNA is TGTGCCAGCAGCCCGGGCCGGGACAGGATGTCCTACAATGAGCAGTTCTTC.

The J gene is TRBJ2-3, the V gene TRBV7-7; TRBD2 aligns across 8 bases. Germline loops: CDR1 SSHAT, CDR2 FNYEAQ (reference sequence). With 1 base clipped from V and 5 bases from J, the junction kept 2 bases outside the gene matches. CDR3 length: 14 residues. The DNA of the CDR3 is TGTGCCAGCAGCTTAGGTACTAGCGGAGATACGCAGTATTTT. Protein: CASSLGTSGDTQYF.

This chain links TRBV14 with TRBJ2-7, with a possible D match to TRBD1 (5 bases). V gave up 0 bases and J gave up 7 bases, with 16 bases separating them. Per germline, CDR1 SGHDN and CDR2 FVKESK. The CDR3 extends over 15 amino acids. The CDR3, as DNA: TGTGCCAGCAGCCAAGATTTTAACAGGAATTCGGAGCAGTACTTC. Its translation: CASSQDFNRNSEQYF.

The chain recombines TRBV19 with TRBJ1-5; D is unresolved. CDR3 size: 14 residues. In germline, CDR1 is LNHDA, CDR2 SQIVND (reference sequence). The ends were cut back, 7 bases at V and 0 bases at J, with 10 bases in the middle. In nucleotides, the CDR3 is TGTGCCAGTAAGGAGCGATATAGCAATCAGCCCCAGCATTTT. Its protein product is CASKERYSNQPQHF.

This clone was detected only a few times. This rearrangement joins TRBV21-1 to TRBJ1-5. TRBV21-1 counts as a pseudogene. The length of the CDR3 is 10 residues. Here the CDR3 DNA reads TGTGCCAGCACCCATCAGCCCCAGCATTTT. It translates to CASTHQPQHF.

V is TRBV10-1 and J is TRBJ2-7, with 9 bases aligning to TRBD1. After removal of 10 bases from V and 4 bases from J, the junction contained 5 bases not matched to a gene. Looked up from germline, CDR1 is WNHNN and CDR2 is SYGVQD (reference sequence). This CDR3 is built from 12 residues. The CDR3 spells CATRGQGYEQYF. In nucleotides, the CDR3 is TGCGCCACCCGCGGACAGGGGTACGAGCAGTACTTC.

This clone has just one count. The chain recombines TRBV5-1 with TRBJ2-2, with D uncertain. The germline CDR1 and CDR2 sequences are SGHRS and YFSETQ. The CDR3 consists of 14 residues. Trimming removed 6 bases at V and 3 bases at J, with 12 bases between. This CDR3 is CASMEQLDTGELFF. For the CDR3, the DNA is TGCGCCAGCATGGAACAGTTGGACACCGGGGAGCTGTTTTTT.

This clone appeared a single time. This sample also contains other DNA sequences that code for the same CDR3. The genes are TRBV5-1 and TRBJ2-3; tentative D call: TRBD2 (7 bases). The CDR3 is 15 amino acids. CDR1 is SGHRS, CDR2 YFSETQ, per germline. Trimming removed 0 bases from V and 1 base from J, with 9 bases in between. The CDR3 is CASSLAGGRTDTQYF. The DNA of the CDR3 is TGCGCCAGCAGCTTGGCCGGGGGGCGCACAGATACGCAGTATTTT.

The chain recombines TRBV14 with TRBJ2-1; 7 nucleotides align to TRBD1. Per the germline V gene, CDR1 is SGHDN and CDR2 is FVKESK. V lost 4 bases to trimming and J lost 8 bases; unmatched junction nucleotides: 11. CDR3 length: 15 amino acids. CDR3: CASSPRQGQRDEQFF. The CDR3 coding sequence is TGTGCCAGCAGCCCTAGACAGGGTCAGAGAGATGAGCAGTTCTTC.